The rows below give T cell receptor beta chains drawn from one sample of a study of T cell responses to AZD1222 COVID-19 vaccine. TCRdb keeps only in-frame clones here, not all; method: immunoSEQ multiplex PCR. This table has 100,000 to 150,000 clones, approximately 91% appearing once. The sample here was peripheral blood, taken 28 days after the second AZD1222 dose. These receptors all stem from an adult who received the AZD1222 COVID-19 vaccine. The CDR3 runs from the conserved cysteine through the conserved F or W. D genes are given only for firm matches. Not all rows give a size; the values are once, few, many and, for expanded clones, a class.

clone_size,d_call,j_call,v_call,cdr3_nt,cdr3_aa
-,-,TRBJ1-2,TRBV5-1,TGCGCCAGCAGCTTTACCGGGGGTAACTATGGCTACACCTTC,CASSFTGGNYGYTF
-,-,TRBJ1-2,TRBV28,TGTGCCAGCACTCCCGGAGGGGGGTTTGGCTACACCTTC,CASTPGGGFGYTF
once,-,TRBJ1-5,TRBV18,TGTGCCAGCTCACTGGTAGGGGACGGAAATCAGCCCCAGCATTTT,CASSLVGDGNQPQHF
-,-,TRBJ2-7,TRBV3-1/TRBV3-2,TGTGCCAGCAGCCAAGGGTTACCAAAATCCTACGAGCAGTACTTC,CASSQGLPKSYEQYF
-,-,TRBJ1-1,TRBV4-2,TGTGCCAGCAGCGCCCAAGGGGGTGAAGCTTTCTTT,CASSAQGGEAFF
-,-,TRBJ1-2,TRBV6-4,TGTGCCAGCAGCCCGAACGCTAACTATGGCTACACCTTC,CASSPNANYGYTF
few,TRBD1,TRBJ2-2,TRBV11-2,TGTGCCAGCAGGGCTTTCAATGCCGGGACAGGGGGTGACGGGGAGCTGTTTTTT,CASRAFNAGTGGDGELFF
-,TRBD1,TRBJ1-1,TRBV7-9,TGTGCCAGCAGCTCGACAGGGCGGGCCACTGAAGCTTTCTTT,CASSSTGRATEAFF
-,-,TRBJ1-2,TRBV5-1,TGCGCCAGCAGCTTGACGGAGGGTGTAACCTATGGCTACACCTTC,CASSLTEGVTYGYTF
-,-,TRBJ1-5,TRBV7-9,TGTGCCAGCAGCCCCCAGGGAGATAGCAATCAGCCCCAGCATTTT,CASSPQGDSNQPQHF
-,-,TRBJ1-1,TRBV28,TGTGCCAGCAGTGGGCGCCCCCCTCATTACACTGAAGCTTTCTTT,CASSGRPPHYTEAFF
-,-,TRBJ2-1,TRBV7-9,TGTGCCAGCAGCTTACAGGACTCCTACAATGAGCAGTTCTTC,CASSLQDSYNEQFF
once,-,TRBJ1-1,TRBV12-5,TGTGCTAGTGGTTTAGGGGGTCGGGACGATGAAGCTTTCTTT,CASGLGGRDDEAFF
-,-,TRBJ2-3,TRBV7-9,TGTGCCAGCAGCTTGGGGAGGACAGGTTCCACAGATACGCAGTATTTT,CASSLGRTGSTDTQYF
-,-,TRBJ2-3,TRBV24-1,TGTGCCACCAGTGATTCATTGAGCATTTCAGATACGCAGTATTTT,CATSDSLSISDTQYF
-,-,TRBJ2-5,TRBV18,TGTGCCAGCTCATCCAGACAGCCGGGGCATCAAGAGACCCAGTACTTC,CASSSRQPGHQETQYF
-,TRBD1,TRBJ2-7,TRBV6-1,TGTGCCAGCAGTGAAATAGCTCCGGACAGGAGCTCCTACGAGCAGTACTTC,CASSEIAPDRSSYEQYF
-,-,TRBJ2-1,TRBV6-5,TGTGCCAGCAGTTATTCCCTCAATGAGCAGTTCTTC,CASSYSLNEQFF
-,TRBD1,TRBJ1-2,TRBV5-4,TGTGCCAGCAGCGCAGGACAGGGGGCCGGTGGCTACACCTTC,CASSAGQGAGGYTF
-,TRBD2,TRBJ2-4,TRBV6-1,TGTGCCAGCAGTGAAGCGCGGGGGTCGAGAGCCAAAAACATTCAGTACTTC,CASSEARGSRAKNIQYF
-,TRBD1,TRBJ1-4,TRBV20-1,TGCAGTGCTAGTTCGTACAGGGGATCAACTAATGAAAAACTGTTTTTT,CSASSYRGSTNEKLFF
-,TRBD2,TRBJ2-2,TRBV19,TGTGCCAGTATCAAGACTAGCGGGTCACCCGGGGAGCTGTTTTTT,CASIKTSGSPGELFF
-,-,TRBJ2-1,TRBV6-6,TGTGCCAGCAGGAACGGACAATATATTGGTGATGAGCAGTTCTTC,CASRNGQYIGDEQFF
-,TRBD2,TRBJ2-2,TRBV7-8,TGTGCCAGCAGCTTAGGGTTTGCGGGAGCGGGTATCGGGGAGCTGTTTTTT,CASSLGFAGAGIGELFF
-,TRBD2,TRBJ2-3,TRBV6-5,TGTGCCAGCAGGCCCGGACTAGCGAGCACAGATACGCAGTATTTT,CASRPGLASTDTQYF